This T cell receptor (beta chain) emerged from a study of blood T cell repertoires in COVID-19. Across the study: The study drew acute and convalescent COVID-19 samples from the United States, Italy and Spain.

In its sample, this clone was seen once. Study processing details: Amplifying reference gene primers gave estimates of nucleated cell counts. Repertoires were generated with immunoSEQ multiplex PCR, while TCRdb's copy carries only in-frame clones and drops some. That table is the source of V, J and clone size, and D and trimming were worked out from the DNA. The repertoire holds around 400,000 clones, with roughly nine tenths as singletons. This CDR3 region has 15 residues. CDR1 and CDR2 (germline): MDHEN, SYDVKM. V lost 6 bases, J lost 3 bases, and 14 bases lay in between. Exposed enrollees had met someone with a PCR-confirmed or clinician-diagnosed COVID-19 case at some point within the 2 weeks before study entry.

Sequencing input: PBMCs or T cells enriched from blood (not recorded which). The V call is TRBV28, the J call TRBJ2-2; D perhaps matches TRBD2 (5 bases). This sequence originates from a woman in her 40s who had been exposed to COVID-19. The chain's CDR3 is CASRVERDYTGELFF. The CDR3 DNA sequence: TGTGCCAGCAGAGTAGAGAGGGATTACACCGGGGAGCTGTTTTTT.